This entry lists 13 T cell receptor beta chains sequenced from one sample in a study of T cells in Graves' hyperthyroidism and ophthalmopathy. RNA transcripts gave rise to amplified TCR beta CDR3 regions. A set of HTBI primers served as the primers for a first-round RT-PCR of the TCR CDR3. TCRdb reprocessed the multiplex PCR reads with MiXCR, giving one entry per CDR3 protein. Among approximately 400,000 distinct CDR3 sequences listed, 15% to 18% were seen once. Sample: blood. The receptors come from a young woman with Graves' hyperthyroidism.

This clonotype was found many times. The chain links TRBV19 to TRBJ1-1; TRBD1 agrees at 7 bases. Germline V gene lookup returns CDR1 LNHDA and CDR2 SQIVND (reference sequence). Trimming cost V 7 bases and J 8 bases; bases outside gene matches: 10. The CDR3 totals 13 residues. The CDR3 region is CASTQATTGEAFF. Here the CDR3 DNA reads TGTGCCAGTACCCAAGCGACGACAGGGGAAGCTTTCTTT.

The CDR3 DNA sequence: TGTGCCAGCCTCCTAGGGAGTGGGTTGAATGAGCAGTTCTTC. Its translation: CASLLGSGLNEQFF. V is TRBV6-4 and J is TRBJ2-1; possibly TRBD2 for D (5 bases). The CDR3 has 14 residues. V lost 8 bases to trimming and J lost 7 bases, with 18 bases between them. The germline V gene encodes CDR1 MRHNA and CDR2 SNTAGT.

The rearrangement links TRBV19 to TRBJ1-5; D remains unclear. V was shortened by 6 bases and J by 0 bases, with 12 bases between the two germline ends. Germline V gives CDR1 LNHDA, CDR2 SQIVND (reference sequence). CDR3 length: 15 amino acids. CDR3 nucleotides: TGTGCCAGTAGGGTCGGACGGAATAGCAATCAGCCCCAGCATTTT. Its protein product is CASRVGRNSNQPQHF. The variable domain in full, completed from reference TRBV19 and TRBJ1-5, reads DGGITQSPKYLFRKEGQNVTLSCEQNLNHDAMYWYRQDPGQGLRLIYYSQIVNDFQKGDIAEGYSVSREKKESFPLTVTSAQKNPTAFYLCASRVGRNSNQPQHFGDGTRLSIL.

This clonotype was found many times. The chain uses TRBV29-1 and TRBJ1-1; D is unclear. The CDR3 totals 11 residues. Germline values: CDR1 SQVTM, CDR2 ANQGSEA. Between the trimmed V and J ends, which lost 5 bases and 5 bases, there was a span of 9 bases. In DNA, the CDR3 is TGCAGCGTTTCTGTCCTTACTGAAGCTTTCTTT. Its translation: CSVSVLTEAFF.

This clonotype was seen many times. V is TRBV12-3 or TRBV12-4 and J is TRBJ2-5, with 9 bases identical to TRBD2. The ends lost 5 bases at V and 4 bases at J; junction bases unmatched: 11. CDR3 length equals 16 residues. For the CDR3, the DNA is TGTGCCAGCAGTACCAACGGGCGGGGGGGCTCAGAGACCCAGTACTTC. Protein sequence: CASSTNGRGGSETQYF.

This clonotype was seen only a few times. The CDR3 DNA sequence: TGTGCCAGCAGCTTAGGACAGGCATCTCGAGGGAACACTGAAGCTTTCTTT. Its protein product is CASSLGQASRGNTEAFF. J is TRBJ1-1 and V is TRBV7-6, with D possibly being TRBD1 (6 bases). The germline V gene has CDR1 SGHVS and CDR2 FNYEAQ. With 1 base removed from V and 1 base from J, the gap between germline ends came to 16 bases. The CDR3 totals 17 residues.

V usage is TRBV19 and J usage is TRBJ1-2, with a weak D call TRBD1 (6 bases). Germline CDR1 reads LNHDA; CDR2 reads SQIVND (reference sequence). Trimming shortened V by 6 bases and J by 4 bases, and 15 bases separated the two germline ends. CDR3 length equals 14 residues. In nucleotides, the CDR3 is TGTGCCAGTAGCACCCTGGGGGGGGCCTATGGCTACACCTTC. Translation: CASSTLGGAYGYTF.

This clonotype has ten or more counts. The chain couples TRBV20-1 to TRBJ1-5; 7 bases align to TRBD1. V was pared by 0 bases and J by 6 bases, with 5 bases of the junction left unmatched. Germline V CDR1 and CDR2: DFQATT, SNEGSKA (reference sequence). The CDR3 contains 14 residues. This CDR3 is CSARDQTGTQPQHF. CDR3 in DNA: TGCAGTGCTAGAGATCAGACAGGGACTCAGCCCCAGCATTTT.

The V gene is TRBV11-1, the J gene TRBJ1-2, with TRBD1 matching 9 bases. The CDR3 loop spans 16 amino acids. Per the germline V gene, CDR1 is SGHAT and CDR2 is FQDESV (reference sequence). V lost 4 bases and J lost 0; bases outside the gene matches: 6. This CDR3 is CASSSGTGSSNYGYTF. For the CDR3, the DNA is TGTGCCAGCAGCTCCGGGACAGGGTCCTCTAACTATGGCTACACCTTC.

This clonotype was counted between two and nine times. This chain joins TRBV9 and TRBJ2-2; D gene uncertain. V dropped 4 bases and J dropped 3 bases, with 13 bases sitting between them. The CDR3 spans 15 residues. CDR1 is SGDLS, CDR2 YYNGEE, per germline. The DNA for the CDR3 is TGTGCCAGCAGCCCATCGGCAGGCTACACCGGGGAGCTGTTTTTT. Its translation: CASSPSAGYTGELFF.

This clonotype has at least ten counts. The chain is built from TRBV6-2 or TRBV6-3 and TRBJ2-1, with D uncertain. The CDR3 loop spans 15 amino acids. V was cut by 9 bases and J by 0 bases, with 15 bases left in between. Germline values: CDR1 MNHEY, CDR2 SVGEGT. The CDR3 region has the DNA TGTGCCAGTTCGATACTCCCGAGCTCCTACAATGAGCAGTTCTTC. Protein sequence: CASSILPSSYNEQFF.

There are many counts of this clonotype. V gene TRBV28 combines with J gene TRBJ2-4; tentative D call: TRBD1 (5 bases). The CDR3 loop spans 13 amino acids. Germline CDR1 MDHEN, CDR2 SYDVKM. Deletions cut 5 bases from V and 6 bases from J, with 11 bases between. The CDR3 nucleotides are TGTGCCAGCAGTCCTCAGGGTCCAAACATTCAGTACTTC. Its translation: CASSPQGPNIQYF. The full variable domain, with the rest looked up from reference TRBV28 and TRBJ2-4, is DVKVTQSSRYLVKRTGEKVFLECVQDMDHENMFWYRQDPGLGLRLIYFSYDVKMKEKGDIPEGYSVSREKKERFSLILESASTNQTSMYLCASSPQGPNIQYFGAGTRLSVL.

Notes on this clonotype: Being one base from a much bigger clone, this may be a read error. The chain joins TRBV7-2 to TRBJ2-5, with D tentatively TRBD1 (7 bases). The CDR3 has 15 amino acids. Per germline, CDR1 SGHTA and CDR2 FQGNSA. V lost 5 bases and J lost 4, with 17 bases in between. CDR3 amino acids: CASSPPPQGGETQYF. CDR3 DNA sequence: TGTGCCAGCAGCCCACCCCCCCAGGGGGGAGAGACCCAGTACTTC. The full variable domain, its missing parts supplied by reference TRBV7-2 and TRBJ2-5, is GAGVSQSPSNKVTEKGKDVELRCDPISGHTALYWYRQSLGQGLEFLIYFQGNSAPDKSGLPSDRFSAERTGGSVSTLTIQRTQQEDSAVYLCASSPPPQGGETQYFGPGTRLLVL.